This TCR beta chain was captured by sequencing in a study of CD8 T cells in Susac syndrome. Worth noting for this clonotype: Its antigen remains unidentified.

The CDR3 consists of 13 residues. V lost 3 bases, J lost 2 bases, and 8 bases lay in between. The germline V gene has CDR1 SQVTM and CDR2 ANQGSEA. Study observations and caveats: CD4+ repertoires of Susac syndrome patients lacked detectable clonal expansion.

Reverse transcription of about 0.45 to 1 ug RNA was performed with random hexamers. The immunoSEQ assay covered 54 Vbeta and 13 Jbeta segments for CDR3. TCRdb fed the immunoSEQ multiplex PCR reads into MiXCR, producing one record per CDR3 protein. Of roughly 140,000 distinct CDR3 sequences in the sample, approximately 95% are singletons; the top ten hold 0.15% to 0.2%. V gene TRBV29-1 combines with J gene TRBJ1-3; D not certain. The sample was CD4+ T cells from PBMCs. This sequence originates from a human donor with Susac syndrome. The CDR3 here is CSVEGSPGNTIYF. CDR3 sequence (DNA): TGCAGCGTTGAGGGAAGCCCTGGAAACACCATATATTTT.